This T cell receptor (beta chain) was recovered during a study of cytomegalovirus exposure and HLA in healthy donors. Findings and caveats of the study: When presence/absence was analysed, sequencing depth was taken to be roughly uniform across donors.

60 Vbeta and 13 Jbeta primers were used in PCR. The data were produced by immunoSEQ multiplex PCR, yet TCRdb's version contains in-frame clones alone and is incomplete. The profile shows 150,000 to 200,000 clones, approximately 80% of them singletons. With V trimmed by 5 bases and J by 6 bases, 12 bases remained unmatched. Germline V lookup: CDR1 SEHNR, CDR2 FQNEAQ (reference sequence). The CDR3 has 16 residues. A word on this clone: The target antigen is unknown.

The rearrangement uses TRBV7-9 and TRBJ2-1; 8 bases are shared with TRBD1. This clonotype was obtained from a man in his forties or fifties in good health and CMV-seropositive. The specimen was PBMCs. Here the CDR3 reads CASSPPRGPSFNEQFF. In nucleotides, the CDR3 is TGTGCCAGCAGCCCCCCCAGGGGGCCCTCATTCAATGAGCAGTTCTTC.